Each of the 30 T cell receptor beta chains below was sequenced from the same sample in a study of liver allograft versus peripheral blood T cells. As for the study in general: The authors compared T cell receptor repertoires in transplanted livers with those in the peripheral blood of recipients.

TCRdb independently ran MiXCR on the reads; one entry per CDR3 protein. The top ten clones hold roughly 3.1% of a sample with some 5,600 distinct CDR3 sequences, 14% of them seen once. The receptor set was obtained from a human patient who had a liver transplant. Some T cells may arise from the graft donor.

The chain has TRBV28 and TRBJ2-1, with D perhaps TRBD1 (5 bases). The CDR3 spans 13 residues. Between the trimmed V and J ends, which lost 6 bases and 7 bases, there was a span of 13 bases. Germline CDR1 is MDHEN and CDR2 is SYDVKM. The CDR3 here is CASRAQGRNEQFF. The CDR3 DNA reads TGTGCCAGCAGAGCCCAGGGTCGGAATGAGCAGTTCTTC.

This clonotype was seen only a few times. The V gene is TRBV5-5, the J gene TRBJ2-5; 9 bases line up with TRBD2. Germline V gene lookup returns CDR1 SGHKS and CDR2 YYEKEE (reference sequence). With 1 base clipped from V and 3 bases from J, the junction kept 10 bases outside the gene matches. The CDR3 extends over 17 amino acids. The CDR3 sequence is CASSLRLAAPGEETQYF. The CDR3 nucleotides read TGTGCCAGCAGCTTGAGACTAGCGGCCCCGGGCGAAGAGACCCAGTACTTC.

The V gene is TRBV12-3 or TRBV12-4, the J gene TRBJ2-7; D call uncertain. The CDR3 runs to 15 residues. V gave up 1 base and J gave up 3 bases, with 13 bases separating them. The CDR3 DNA sequence: TGTGCCAGCAGTTTAGGTCTGGCAGGCTACTACGAGCAGTACTTC. As protein: CASSLGLAGYYEQYF.

V usage is TRBV20-1 and J usage is TRBJ1-1; D unresolved. Per the germline V gene, CDR1 is DFQATT and CDR2 is SNEGSKA (reference sequence). The CDR3 is made up of 10 amino acids. V lost 6 bases and J lost 1, with 3 bases in between. CDR3 sequence reads: CSASNTEAFF. The DNA of the CDR3 is TGCAGTGCCTCGAACACTGAAGCTTTCTTT.

This clonotype is labeled medium-sized. The V gene is TRBV12-3 or TRBV12-4, the J gene TRBJ1-3, with D possibly TRBD1 on 5 matching bases. This CDR3 spans 15 amino acids. The ends were cut back, 5 bases at V and 0 bases at J, with 11 bases in the middle. CDR3 sequence (DNA): TGTGCCAGCAGTACCGACAGCTACTCTGGAAACACCATATATTTT. It yields the protein CASSTDSYSGNTIYF.

This clonotype is classed as medium-sized (0.01 to 0.1%). V gene TRBV6-7 combines with J gene TRBJ2-2, with D perhaps matching TRBD1 (5 bases). TRBV6-7 is treated as an ORF (open reading frame) with a function not yet certain. V lost 5 bases, J lost 6 bases, and 16 bases lay in between. The CDR3 runs 15 residues. Here the CDR3 DNA reads TGTGCCAGCAGTCCTGGGGCCCCGGACCCCGGGGAGCTGTTTTTT. This gives the protein CASSPGAPDPGELFF.

By its share, this clonotype is medium-sized. The chain joins TRBV6-2 or TRBV6-3 to TRBJ2-7; D is ambiguous. Germline CDR1 is MNHEY and CDR2 is SVGEGT. The CDR3 length is 15 residues. With 7 bases removed from V and 3 bases from J, the gap between germline ends came to 19 bases. The CDR3 sequence: CASTPRSLVVYEQYF. In DNA, the CDR3 is TGTGCCAGCACCCCCCGGAGTTTGGTAGTCTACGAGCAGTACTTC.

Judged by abundance, this clonotype is medium-sized. This rearrangement joins TRBV6-2 or TRBV6-3 to TRBJ2-2, with TRBD2 matching 9 bases. Germline loops: CDR1 MNHEY, CDR2 SVGEGT. Losses at the gene ends were 3 bases for V and 6 bases for J; bases not matched to a gene: 14. The CDR3 extends over 18 amino acids. The CDR3: CASSYYSGLAIGAGELFF. The DNA for the CDR3 is TGTGCCAGCAGTTATTACTCAGGACTAGCGATCGGCGCCGGGGAGCTGTTTTTT.

J is TRBJ2-7 and V is TRBV4-2; D perhaps matches TRBD2 (6 bases). V lost 1 base and J lost 4, with 14 bases in between. Germline CDR1 reads LGHNA; CDR2 reads YNFKEQ. This CDR3 contains 15 residues. The CDR3 DNA reads TGTGCCAGCAGCCAAGGTGGCGGGGAACTTTACGAGCAGTACTTC. Translating it yields CASSQGGGELYEQYF.

By sample share, this clonotype is medium-sized. The chain couples TRBV5-4 to TRBJ1-6; 8 bases are shared with TRBD1. CDR3 length equals 14 residues. The trim removed 5 bases at V and 6 bases at J, leaving 4 bases unmatched. Germline CDR1 is SGHNT and CDR2 is YYREEE (reference sequence). The CDR3 coding sequence is TGTGCCAGCAGACCGGACAGGGTTAATTCACCCCTCCACTTT. Protein sequence: CASRPDRVNSPLHF.

In this sample, this clonotype is medium-sized. This rearrangement joins TRBV5-4 to TRBJ1-6; possibly TRBD1 for D (6 bases). This CDR3 is 12 amino acids long. V dropped 5 bases and J dropped 10 bases, with 10 bases sitting between them. Germline lookup yields CDR1 SGHNT and CDR2 YYREEE (reference sequence). The DNA for the CDR3 is TGTGCCAGCAGTCGGGACAAGTCACCCCTCCACTTT. Translation gives CASSRDKSPLHF. Full variable domain (missing parts from reference TRBV5-4 and TRBJ1-6): ETGVTQSPTHLIKTRGQQVTLRCSSQSGHNTVSWYQQALGQGPQFIFQYYREEENGRGNFPPRFSGLQFPNYSSELNVNALELDDSALYLCASSRDKSPLHFGNGTRLTVT.

The gene calls are TRBV19 and TRBJ2-2; no definite D call. This CDR3 is built from 16 residues. The V end was cut by 7 bases, the J end by 1 base, with 16 bases between. In germline, CDR1 is LNHDA, CDR2 SQIVND (reference sequence). The CDR3 nucleotides read TGTGCCAGTAACCCTCCTGGGCGGAGGAACACCGGGGAGCTGTTTTTT. Amino acid sequence: CASNPPGRRNTGELFF. The whole variable domain, filled in from reference TRBV19 and TRBJ2-2, reads DGGITQSPKYLFRKEGQNVTLSCEQNLNHDAMYWYRQDPGQGLRLIYYSQIVNDFQKGDIAEGYSVSREKKESFPLTVTSAQKNPTAFYLCASNPPGRRNTGELFFGEGSRLTVL.

CDR3 protein: CASSPSGSSYNEQFF. In nucleotides, the CDR3 is TGTGCCAGCAGCCCAAGTGGGAGCTCCTACAATGAGCAGTTCTTC. The chain combines TRBV7-9 with TRBJ2-1, with D possibly TRBD2 on 5 matching bases. The ends were cut back, 5 bases at V and 0 bases at J, with 11 bases in the middle. The CDR3 sequence is 15 residues long. Germline-derived CDR1 and CDR2 are SEHNR and FQNEAQ (reference sequence).

By sample share, this clonotype is medium-sized (0.01 to 0.1%). The junction differs from germline at one of its ends, possibly a read error. This chain joins TRBV18 and TRBJ1-2; D might be TRBD1 (5 bases). The CDR3 sequence is 13 residues long. The germline V gene has CDR1 KGHSH and CDR2 LQKENI. The CDR3 DNA reads TGTGTCAGCTCACCAGTAGGGGACTATGGCTACACCTTC. It yields the protein CVSSPVGDYGYTF.

This clonotype is medium-sized. The CDR3 loop reads CASSPQTATGNYGYTF. CDR3 nucleotide sequence: TGTGCCAGCAGCCCCCAGACGGCTACGGGTAACTATGGCTACACCTTC. The chain carries TRBV6-1 and TRBJ1-2; D not certain. The CDR3 is 16 residues long. CDR1 and CDR2 (germline): MNHNS, SASEGT. The germline V and J ends were trimmed by 6 bases and 1 base, with 18 bases remaining between them.

V and J are TRBV7-2 and TRBJ2-2, with 9 bases matching TRBD2. The CDR3 is 18 residues long. Germline loops: CDR1 SGHTA, CDR2 FQGNSA. J gave up 3 bases and V 0 bases, and 8 bases lay outside the gene matches. CDR3 sequence reads: CASSLAGTLAGDTGELFF. The DNA for the CDR3 is TGTGCCAGCAGCTTAGCAGGGACTTTAGCGGGAGACACCGGGGAGCTGTTTTTT.

By share of the sample, this clonotype is medium-sized. V and J are TRBV6-2 or TRBV6-3 and TRBJ1-5, with TRBD1 as a possible D gene (5 bases). The V end was cut by 7 bases, the J end by 5 bases, with 15 bases between. The CDR3 totals 14 residues. CDR1 MNHEY and CDR2 SVGEGT come from the germline V gene. The CDR3: CASTEGANYQPQHF. The CDR3 DNA sequence: TGTGCCAGCACCGAAGGGGCTAATTATCAGCCCCAGCATTTT.

This clonotype is labeled as medium-sized. The chain couples TRBV28 to TRBJ1-4; TRBD1 is a possible D gene (6 bases). V was clipped by 2 bases and J by 7 bases, with 11 bases between them. The length of the CDR3 is 14 residues. Germline values: CDR1 MDHEN, CDR2 SYDVKM. This chain's CDR3 is CASSLGGQVEKLFF. CDR3 nucleotide sequence: TGTGCCAGCAGTTTAGGGGGGCAGGTTGAAAAACTGTTTTTT. Variable domain in full (rest from reference TRBV28 and TRBJ1-4): DVKVTQSSRYLVKRTGEKVFLECVQDMDHENMFWYRQDPGLGLRLIYFSYDVKMKEKGDIPEGYSVSREKKERFSLILESASTNQTSMYLCASSLGGQVEKLFFGSGTQLSVL.

The chain recombines TRBV2 with TRBJ1-4, with 8 bases that match TRBD1. The ends lost 11 bases at V and 4 bases at J; junction bases unmatched: 15. The CDR3 consists of 16 residues. The germline CDR1 and CDR2 sequences are SNHLY and FYNNEI. The CDR3 region is CAFRGGTGEINEKLFF. DNA of the CDR3: TGTGCCTTCAGAGGCGGGACAGGAGAAATTAATGAAAAACTGTTTTTT.

This clonotype is medium-sized (0.01 to 0.1%) within its sample. J is TRBJ1-2 and V is TRBV28; 10 nucleotides agree with TRBD1. V lost 4 bases and J lost 8; bases outside the gene matches: 10. Germline V gene data show CDR1 as MDHEN and CDR2 as SYDVKM. The CDR3 spans 15 residues. CDR3 in DNA: TGTGCCAGCAGTTCCTCCGGGACAGGGGTCTTGGGCTACACCTTC. Translated, it gives CASSSSGTGVLGYTF.

Relative to its sample, this clonotype is medium-sized. This chain connects TRBV15 to TRBJ2-7; perhaps TRBD2 as D (5 bases). V was clipped by 1 base and J by 7 bases, with 17 bases between them. The CDR3 runs 15 residues. Germline CDR1 and CDR2: LNHNV and YYDKDF (reference sequence). Here the CDR3 reads CATSRAVAFGDEQYF. The CDR3, as DNA: TGTGCCACCAGCAGAGCCGTAGCGTTCGGTGATGAGCAGTACTTC.

This clonotype showed up just a few times. V gene TRBV11-1 combines with J gene TRBJ1-2; TRBD1 is a possible D gene (6 bases). This CDR3 is 17 amino acids long. The V end was cut by 1 base, the J end by 0 bases, with 15 bases between. CDR1 SGHAT and CDR2 FQDESV come from the germline V gene (reference sequence). The CDR3, as DNA: TGTGCCAGCAGCTTAGAAGGAACAGGGATTACTAACTATGGCTACACCTTC. Translation gives CASSLEGTGITNYGYTF.

As for this clonotype: This could be a read error, since a much larger clone is one nucleotide away. The chain uses TRBV6-2 or TRBV6-3 and TRBJ1-5; a possible D gene is TRBD1 (6 bases). Trimming pared 2 bases from V and 1 base from J, leaving 18 bases between. Germline values: CDR1 MNHEY, CDR2 SVGEGT. CDR3 size: 18 residues. CDR3 DNA: TGTGCCAGCAGTTACAACAGGGAGGCCATATGGAGCAATCAGCCCCAGCATTTT. Residues: CASSYNREAIWSNQPQHF.

By share, this clonotype ranks as medium-sized. This chain joins TRBV20-1 and TRBJ1-3; D might be TRBD1 (5 bases). CDR3 length equals 13 residues. V was shortened by 6 bases and J by 4 bases, with 13 bases between the two germline ends. Germline lookup yields CDR1 DFQATT and CDR2 SNEGSKA (reference sequence). In DNA form, the CDR3 reads TGCAGTGCCCCTGGGGGGAACGGAAACACCATATATTTT. Amino acids: CSAPGGNGNTIYF.

This rearrangement joins TRBV11-2 to TRBJ1-2, with 7 bases matching TRBD1. The V gene's germline CDR1 is SGHAT and CDR2 FQNNGV. The CDR3 has 16 amino acids. With 5 bases clipped from V and 2 bases from J, the junction kept 11 bases outside the gene matches. The CDR3, as DNA: TGTGCCAGCAGCCATAATTACAGGGGAAGAAACTATGGCTACACCTTC. As protein: CASSHNYRGRNYGYTF.

This clonotype is medium-sized. The rearrangement joins TRBV10-3 to TRBJ1-2; D uncertain. This CDR3 is built from 13 residues. The germline gives CDR1 ENHRY, CDR2 SYGVKD. Trimming left V 3 bases short and J 0 bases short, with 5 bases between. CDR3 amino acids: CAISEQTNYGYTF. The CDR3 DNA follows: TGTGCCATCAGTGAACAAACTAACTATGGCTACACCTTC.

This clonotype was found many times. The chain is built from TRBV20-1 and TRBJ1-5; perhaps TRBD1 as D (5 bases). Germline loops: CDR1 DFQATT, CDR2 SNEGSKA (reference sequence). Trimming pared 5 bases from V and 8 bases from J, leaving 16 bases between. The CDR3 contains 13 residues. CDR3 residues: CSAGTSTSEPQHF. The CDR3, as DNA: TGCAGTGCTGGGACGTCTACTAGCGAGCCCCAGCATTTT.

This clonotype has more than one count but fewer than ten. This chain links TRBV30 with TRBJ2-1, with 8 bases aligning to TRBD1. V trimming: 1 base; J trimming: 8 bases; junction bases outside the gene matches: 10. CDR1 GTSNPN and CDR2 SVGIG come from the germline V gene (reference sequence). The length of the CDR3 is 15 residues. The CDR3 DNA reads TGTGCCTGGAGTGCGACAGGGGTCAGGGGCCATGAGCAGTTCTTC. It specifies CAWSATGVRGHEQFF.

This clonotype is labeled medium-sized. This chain joins TRBV29-1 and TRBJ1-1; D gene uncertain. Germline V gene lookup returns CDR1 SQVTM and CDR2 ANQGSEA. This CDR3 has 13 residues. V was trimmed by 1 base and J by 4 bases, leaving 10 bases between them. The CDR3 nucleotides read TGCAGCGTTGAAGTAGGGATTCGCACTGAAGCTTTCTTT. As protein: CSVEVGIRTEAFF.

This clonotype counts as medium-sized. This chain uses TRBV28 with TRBJ1-1; 9 positions match TRBD1. The CDR3 covers 17 residues. Germline CDR1 reads MDHEN; CDR2 reads SYDVKM. V gave up 1 base and J gave up 0 bases; unmatched junction bases: 6. The CDR3 reads CASSLSGTGRVNTEAFF. The CDR3 bases are TGTGCCAGCAGTTTATCCGGGACAGGGAGGGTGAACACTGAAGCTTTCTTT.